The 24 T cell receptor beta chains below come from one sample, sequenced in a study of blood T cell repertoires in COVID-19. Sequencing was performed with immunoSEQ multiplex PCR; in TCRdb, only in-frame clones are kept and a portion is missing. The sample lists about 180,000 clones; approximately 80% were seen once. The sequenced sample consisted of peripheral blood. These receptors were collected from a human donor in a cohort sampled during active COVID-19.

The gene calls are TRBV4-1 and TRBJ2-3, with D tentatively TRBD1 (5 bases). V shed 3 bases and J shed 4 bases, with 8 bases lying between them. Germline CDR1 MGHRA, CDR2 YSYEKL. This CDR3 has 13 amino acids. The CDR3 loop is CASSHPRADTQYF. CDR3 nucleotide sequence: TGCGCCAGCAGCCATCCCAGGGCAGATACGCAGTATTTT.

This clone was recorded a few times. The chain joins TRBV10-1 to TRBJ2-7; maybe TRBD1 (6 bases). Germline V gives CDR1 WNHNN, CDR2 SYGVQD (reference sequence). V was pared by 2 bases and J by 5 bases, with 16 bases between. The CDR3 contains 15 residues. CDR3: CASSERGTGTDEQYF. CDR3 nucleotide sequence: TGCGCCAGCAGTGAGAGGGGAACAGGGACGGACGAGCAGTACTTC.

V and J are TRBV4-3 and TRBJ2-5, with 7 bases matching TRBD2. Germline trimming cut 1 base from V and 5 bases from J; bases unmatched to any gene: 7. Germline assignment: CDR1 LGHNA and CDR2 YSLEER. The CDR3 sequence is 15 residues long. For the CDR3, the DNA is TGCGCCAGCAGCCAAGTCGGGGGGATTGGTGAGACCCAGTACTTC. This encodes CASSQVGGIGETQYF.

The chain recombines TRBV13 with TRBJ2-7; 13 bases match TRBD2. From germline, CDR1 is PRHDT and CDR2 FYEKMQ (reference sequence). The CDR3 sequence is 15 residues long. With 5 bases clipped from V and 6 bases from J, the junction kept 7 bases outside the gene matches. The CDR3: CASSPTGLAGLEQYF. The CDR3 DNA reads TGTGCCAGCAGCCCAACGGGACTAGCGGGACTCGAGCAGTACTTC.

The chain has TRBV7-8 and TRBJ2-3; tentative D call: TRBD2 (5 bases). The CDR3 length is 12 residues. V was pared by 5 bases and J by 7 bases, with 10 bases between. Germline loops: CDR1 SGHVS, CDR2 FQNEAQ. The DNA of the CDR3 is TGTGCCAGCAGCACCACTAGGAATACGCAGTATTTT. It codes for CASSTTRNTQYF.

This rearrangement joins TRBV5-1 to TRBJ1-4; 11 bases fit TRBD1. Germline CDR1 reads SGHRS; CDR2 reads YFSETQ. The CDR3 consists of 16 residues. The V segment lost 6 bases and the J segment 0 bases; nucleotides outside the gene matches: 4. The CDR3 bases are TGCGCCAGCACCCCGGGACAGGGGGCAACTAATGAAAAACTGTTTTTT. Translating gives CASTPGQGATNEKLFF.

This clone was recorded only once. V gene TRBV11-2 combines with J gene TRBJ2-7; D unresolved. The V end was cut by 0 bases, the J end by 2 bases, with 11 bases between. The CDR3 has 15 amino acids. Germline V gives CDR1 SGHAT, CDR2 FQNNGV. CDR3: CASSLDGWVAYEQYF. Written as DNA, the CDR3 is TGTGCCAGCAGCTTAGACGGGTGGGTGGCCTACGAGCAGTACTTC.

The V call is TRBV11-3, the J call TRBJ2-1, with 7 bases identical to TRBD2. V shed 5 bases, J shed 9 bases, and the junction held 1 base outside the gene matches. Germline lookup yields CDR1 SGHNT and CDR2 YENEEA. The CDR3 consists of 11 residues. The CDR3 reads CASSGGGEQFF. CDR3 in DNA: TGTGCCAGCAGCGGCGGGGGTGAGCAGTTCTTC. Based on the CDR3 plus reference TRBV11-3 and TRBJ2-1, the full variable domain is EAGVVQSPRYKIIEKKQPVAFWCNPISGHNTLYWYLQNLGQGPELLIRYENEEAVDDSQLPKDRFSAERLKGVDSTLKIQPAELGDSAVYLCASSGGGEQFFGPGTRLTVL.

The rearrangement uses TRBV28 and TRBJ1-2, with D perhaps matching TRBD1 (5 bases). From germline, CDR1 is MDHEN and CDR2 SYDVKM. This CDR3 spans 11 amino acids. V was shortened by 7 bases and J by 4 bases, with 7 bases between the two germline ends. The CDR3 DNA reads as TGTGCCAGCATGGGACTCTATGGCTACACCTTC. As protein: CASMGLYGYTF.

The V gene is TRBV5-6, the J gene TRBJ2-1, with no clear D. Between the trimmed V and J ends, which lost 0 bases and 9 bases, there was a span of 7 bases. Germline V gene lookup returns CDR1 SGHDT and CDR2 YYEEEE. This CDR3 is 12 amino acids long. CDR3 DNA: TGTGCCAGCAGCTTGGGGCTTTTTGAGCAGTTCTTC. Encoded protein: CASSLGLFEQFF.

This chain joins TRBV19 and TRBJ2-5; possible D gene TRBD1, 6 bases. CDR1 LNHDA and CDR2 SQIVND come from the germline V gene (reference sequence). The V gene lost 7 bases and the J gene lost 2 bases, with 17 bases spanning the gap. The CDR3 is 15 amino acids. As DNA, the CDR3 is TGTGCCAGTACTCCAGGGAGCAGGGGACAAGAGACCCAGTACTTC. As protein: CASTPGSRGQETQYF.

The chain has TRBV3-1 (or the pseudogene TRBV3-2) and TRBJ2-7; 10 bases are a match to TRBD1. V gave up 4 bases and J gave up 1 base; unmatched junction bases: 4. The CDR3 loop spans 15 amino acids. Germline loops: CDR1 LGHDT, CDR2 YNNKEL (reference sequence). The DNA of the CDR3 is TGTGCCAGCAGCCTCGGACAGGGGGTATCCTACGAGCAGTACTTC. Translated, it gives CASSLGQGVSYEQYF.

The chain carries TRBV5-6 and TRBJ1-3; no firm D call. The ends were cut back, 0 bases at V and 2 bases at J, with 9 bases in the middle. There are 15 residues in the CDR3. CDR1 and CDR2 from the germline V gene are SGHDT and YYEEEE. Here the CDR3 reads CASSLVRRAGNTIYF. The CDR3 DNA reads TGTGCCAGCAGCTTGGTCCGAAGAGCTGGAAACACCATATATTTT.

This chain joins TRBV12-3 or TRBV12-4 and TRBJ1-2, with 8 positions matching TRBD1. After removal of 4 bases from V and 5 bases from J, the junction contained 3 bases not matched to a gene. The CDR3 is made up of 13 amino acids. The CDR3 spells CASSSTGEYGYTF. For the CDR3, the DNA is TGTGCCAGCAGTTCGACAGGGGAGTATGGCTACACCTTC.

The chain uses TRBV28 and TRBJ1-5, with TRBD1 as a possible D gene (6 bases). CDR1 and CDR2 from the germline V gene are MDHEN and SYDVKM. The CDR3 runs to 16 residues. V was cut by 5 bases and J by 2 bases, with 16 bases left in between. Here the CDR3 DNA reads TGTGCCAGCAGTACCCGGGGGGGCGTAGGCAATCAGCCCCAGCATTTT. Translation gives CASSTRGGVGNQPQHF. Full variable domain (remainder filled in from reference TRBV28 and TRBJ1-5): DVKVTQSSRYLVKRTGEKVFLECVQDMDHENMFWYRQDPGLGLRLIYFSYDVKMKEKGDIPEGYSVSREKKERFSLILESASTNQTSMYLCASSTRGGVGNQPQHFGDGTRLSIL.

The chain links TRBV9 to TRBJ1-1; D is unresolved. The CDR3 extends over 12 amino acids. Germline CDR1 is SGDLS and CDR2 is YYNGEE. Trimming pared 3 bases from V and 1 base from J, leaving 4 bases between. In DNA form, the CDR3 reads TGTGCCAGCAGCGCAGAGAACACTGAAGCTTTCTTT. Translating it yields CASSAENTEAFF.

This chain connects TRBV6-5 to TRBJ1-4, with TRBD1 matching over 8 bases. From germline, CDR1 is MNHEY and CDR2 SVGAGI. With V trimmed by 6 bases and J by 7 bases, 7 bases remained unmatched. This CDR3 has 14 residues. CDR3 sequence (DNA): TGTGCCAGCAGCCCAGGGGGCGCGAGTGAAAAACTGTTTTTT. This sequence encodes CASSPGGASEKLFF.

This sequence joins TRBV3-1 (or the pseudogene TRBV3-2) and TRBJ2-7; TRBD2 matches 7 bases. CDR3 length: 14 amino acids. Germline V lookup: CDR1 LGHDT, CDR2 YNNKEL (reference sequence). V was clipped by 1 base and J by 0 bases; unmatched bases: 0. This CDR3 reads CASSQGTSSYEQYF. The CDR3 coding sequence is TGTGCCAGCAGCCAAGGGACTAGCTCCTACGAGCAGTACTTC.

The chain is built from TRBV27 and TRBJ2-1; TRBD2 agrees at 11 bases. Germline CDR1 reads MNHEY; CDR2 reads SMNVEV (reference sequence). The CDR3 spans 15 residues. The V and J ends lost 5 bases and 9 bases, in that order; junction bases with no gene match: 9. The CDR3 is CASSPGLAETVEQFF. DNA of the CDR3: TGTGCCAGCAGTCCGGGACTAGCGGAGACGGTTGAGCAGTTCTTC.

The rearrangement joins TRBV7-9 to TRBJ2-2; perhaps TRBD1 as D (5 bases). The CDR3 runs 16 residues. V was cut by 5 bases and J by 1 base, with 14 bases left in between. CDR1 and CDR2 (germline): SEHNR, FQNEAQ (reference sequence). The CDR3 is CASSPAGHRNTGELFF. CDR3 nucleotides: TGTGCCAGCAGCCCAGCTGGACATCGGAACACCGGGGAGCTGTTTTTT.

This clone was counted a few times. This sequence joins TRBV19 and TRBJ2-6; maybe TRBD2 (5 bases). CDR1 is LNHDA and CDR2 is SQIVND in the germline V gene (reference sequence). This CDR3 region has 15 residues. V lost 6 bases and J lost 2, with 11 bases in between. CDR3 sequence: CASRGRGAGANVLTF. In nucleotides, the CDR3 is TGTGCCAGTAGGGGCCGGGGAGCTGGGGCCAACGTCCTGACTTTC. The full variable domain, with the rest looked up from reference TRBV19 and TRBJ2-6, is DGGITQSPKYLFRKEGQNVTLSCEQNLNHDAMYWYRQDPGQGLRLIYYSQIVNDFQKGDIAEGYSVSREKKESFPLTVTSAQKNPTAFYLCASRGRGAGANVLTFGAGSRLTVL.

This chain links TRBV28 with TRBJ2-7; weak D call: TRBD1 (5 bases). The CDR3 is 16 residues long. Trimming took 1 base from V and 2 from J, leaving 15 bases between them. Per germline, CDR1 MDHEN and CDR2 SYDVKM. As DNA, the CDR3 is TGTGCCAGCAGTTTATACTGGGGCGACGGACCCTACGAGCAGTACTTC. Encoded protein: CASSLYWGDGPYEQYF.

The rearrangement joins TRBV19 to TRBJ1-6; TRBD1 aligns across 11 bases. The CDR3 contains 15 residues. The germline gives CDR1 LNHDA, CDR2 SQIVND (reference sequence). The V and J ends lost 9 bases and 10 bases, in that order; junction bases with no gene match: 11. The CDR3 DNA reads TGTGCCAGCCACGGCGGACAGGGGGCCTGGTCACCCCTCCACTTT. It encodes CASHGGQGAWSPLHF.

CDR3 bases: TGTGCCACCATGATGGGGACAGGCAACACCGGGGAGCTGTTTTTT. Its translation is CATMMGTGNTGELFF. This chain links TRBV15 with TRBJ2-2, with TRBD1 matching over 8 bases. The V gene's germline CDR1 is LNHNV and CDR2 YYDKDF (reference sequence). The CDR3 is 15 amino acids. Trimming took 7 bases from V and 2 from J; bases not matched to a gene: 6.